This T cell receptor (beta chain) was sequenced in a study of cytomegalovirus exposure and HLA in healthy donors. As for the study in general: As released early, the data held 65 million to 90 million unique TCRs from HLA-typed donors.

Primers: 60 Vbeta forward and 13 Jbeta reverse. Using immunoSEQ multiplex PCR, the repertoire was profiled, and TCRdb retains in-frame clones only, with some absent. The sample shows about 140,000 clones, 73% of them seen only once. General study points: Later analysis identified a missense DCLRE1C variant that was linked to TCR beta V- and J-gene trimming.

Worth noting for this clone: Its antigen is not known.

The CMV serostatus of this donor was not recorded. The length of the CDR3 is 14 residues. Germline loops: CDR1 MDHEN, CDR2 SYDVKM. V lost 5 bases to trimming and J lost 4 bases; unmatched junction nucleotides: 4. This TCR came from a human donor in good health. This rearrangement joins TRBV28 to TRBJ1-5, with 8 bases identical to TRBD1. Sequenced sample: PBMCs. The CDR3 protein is CASSITGGNQPQHF. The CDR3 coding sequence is TGTGCCAGCAGTATCACAGGGGGGAATCAGCCCCAGCATTTT.